The 5 T cell receptor beta chains given below trace back to one sample, sequenced in a study of shared clonotypes between healthy human individuals (dated by TCRdb to about 2020). Library preparation was by the immunoSEQ multiplex PCR assay. TCRdb took this table from immuneACCESS and kept in-frame rearrangements with V and J called. Such tables lack part of the clones; where checked against another copy, unresolved V genes explain under half of the gap, and the rest is unexplained. The table for this sample lists roughly 660,000 clones; about 90% of them were counted only once. 34% of the sample is taken by the ten largest. Sequenced input: memory CD8+ T cells from PBMCs. Read against the paper, the sample's cell subset or site label means: CD45RO+ cells pooled with CCR7-negative TemRA cells. Every receptor here comes from a man aged 18 to 29 in good health. Some clones in this sample may be carry-over from other donors' samples.

This chain uses TRBV19 with TRBJ2-1; D not certain. With 3 bases removed from V and 2 bases from J, the gap between germline ends came to 11 bases. The germline V gene encodes CDR1 LNHDA and CDR2 SQIVND (reference sequence). The CDR3 covers 15 residues. DNA for the CDR3: TGTGCCAGTAGTATCAGTGCGGAAACCTACAATGAGCAGTTCTTC. Translated: CASSISAETYNEQFF.

The chain couples TRBV9 to TRBJ1-1; no reliable D call. Germline loops: CDR1 SGDLS, CDR2 YYNGEE. V lost 3 bases, J lost 1 base, and 19 bases lay in between. The CDR3 loop spans 17 amino acids. CDR3 sequence: CASSALRPGGRNTEAFF. The CDR3 bases are TGTGCCAGCAGCGCGTTAAGACCAGGTGGTAGGAACACTGAAGCTTTCTTT.

The CDR3 region is CASSLFTGGLEEQFF. The DNA for the CDR3 is TGTGCCAGCAGTTTATTTACAGGGGGCCTTGAAGAGCAGTTCTTC. The chain employs TRBV28 and TRBJ2-1; 9 bases line up with TRBD1. The CDR3 runs 15 residues. V was clipped by 1 base and J by 10 bases; unmatched bases: 8. Germline V CDR1 and CDR2: MDHEN, SYDVKM. The full variable domain, in which reference TRBV28 and TRBJ2-1 provide the parts outside the CDR3, is DVKVTQSSRYLVKRTGEKVFLECVQDMDHENMFWYRQDPGLGLRLIYFSYDVKMKEKGDIPEGYSVSREKKERFSLILESASTNQTSMYLCASSLFTGGLEEQFFGPGTRLTVL.

In DNA form, the CDR3 reads TGTGCCAGTAGCAGACAGGTCTCGGGGTCCAAAAACATTCAGTACTTC. Residues: CASSRQVSGSKNIQYF. This chain joins TRBV19 and TRBJ2-4; perhaps TRBD1 as D (6 bases). This CDR3 contains 16 residues. Germline V gene lookup returns CDR1 LNHDA and CDR2 SQIVND (reference sequence). Between the trimmed V and J ends, which lost 6 bases and 2 bases, there was a span of 17 bases.

This clone was observed a single time. The chain links TRBV27 to TRBJ2-7; D is perhaps TRBD1 (6 bases). This CDR3 has 13 residues. The germline gives CDR1 MNHEY, CDR2 SMNVEV (reference sequence). Trimming took 2 bases from V and 12 from J, leaving 17 bases between them. DNA of the CDR3: TGTGCCAGCAGTTTAACACGAGGGGGTAAGTGGTACTTC. Amino acid sequence: CASSLTRGGKWYF.